This T cell receptor (beta chain) appears in the sequencing data of a study of T cell changes during pregnancy in multiple sclerosis. This CDR3 is 16 amino acids long. V lost 3 bases, J lost 9 bases, and 10 bases stayed unmatched. Germline V gene data show CDR1 as KGHSH and CDR2 as LQKENI. This clone was counted a single time. Measured with immunoSEQ multiplex PCR; TCRdb has only the in-frame clones, and not every one. This sample yields around 61,000 clones, of which approximately 90% are seen a single time; 0.89% belongs to the top ten. The TCR was taken from a female donor in good health, enrolled as a control in a pregnancy study. The V gene is TRBV18, the J gene TRBJ1-6, with 8 bases identical to TRBD1. The sample consisted of peripheral blood, taken in the first trimester of pregnancy. The CDR3 nucleotides are TGTGCCAGCTCACCCCAGACAGGGGTAGAGCGTTCACCCCTCCACTTT. Translation: CASSPQTGVERSPLHF.